A selection of T cell receptor beta chains follows, all from one sample in a study of blood T cell repertoires in COVID-19. This table comes from immunoSEQ multiplex PCR, and its TCRdb copy is limited to in-frame clones, with some not included. Of fewer than 70,000 clones in the sample, about four fifths were seen once. The sequencing sample was made of peripheral blood. These receptors all come from a woman of 80 years or more with acute or convalescent COVID-19. Each CDR3 is given with its conserved first and last residue.

CDR3 protein	V gene	CDR3 length
CASSDRGTTEAFF	TRBV6-2/TRBV6-3	13
CASSQRSGRTDTQYF	TRBV3-1/TRBV3-2	15
CASSLPGLAGAQETQYF	TRBV28	17
CASRSGLAGGQDTQYF	TRBV5-4	16
CASSSRTFPPNTGELFF	TRBV18	17
CAISRGDEAFF	TRBV10-3	11
CASSLSARSSGANVLTF	TRBV27	17
CASSGTSGGVYEQFF	TRBV10-1	15
CASSPPGTGAYEQYF	TRBV11-2	15
CASSPSVDTQYF	TRBV18	12
CASSQFSLSVSSGNTIYF	TRBV3-1/TRBV3-2	18
CASSLETGGSPLHF	TRBV11-2	14
CASRIGTGEGTEAFF	TRBV19	15
CASSIPGLDTEAFF	TRBV19	14
CASSDQDRVGDNEQFF	TRBV6-1	16
CASSGSSGGWEQYF	TRBV9	14
CASSPGVLNNEQFF	TRBV5-6	14
CASSPLSANYGYTF	TRBV7-6	14
CSVSPTGEKLFF	TRBV29-1	12
CASSLAGDYYGYTF	TRBV7-2	14
CASSTSGGAQPQHF	TRBV28	14
CSAVYSPKSEQFF	TRBV29-1	13
CASSLDLGFSGNTIYF	TRBV5-6	16
CASSIGGPNYGNQPQHF	TRBV5-6	17
CASSIGQGGQPQHF	TRBV5-4	14
CASSSADRAYGYTF	TRBV6-5	14
CASSIGQGNTEAFF	TRBV19	14
CASSYSSGTDTQYF	TRBV6-2/TRBV6-3	14
CASSEGTGGMNTQYF	TRBV6-1	15
CASSQTGNDNQPQHF	TRBV2	15
CASSDSQGASYGYTF	TRBV25-1	15
CASSHGGANSPLHF	TRBV5-5	14
CASSVDSLSYEQYF	TRBV27	14
CASSVHTGNQPQHF	TRBV7-2	14
CASSPLETVINQPQHF	TRBV19	16
CASSQTEGGRGSYEQYF	TRBV4-1	17
CSVVTETGTEAFF	TRBV29-1	13
CASSLAQGLAGGKQETQYF	TRBV5-1	19
CASGRTSAVSNEQFF	TRBV27	15
CASSPTAVSGANVLTF	TRBV18	16
CASRSPAIGEQYF	TRBV6-5	13
CASRRTVLGEAFF	TRBV12-3/TRBV12-4	13
CANPTSGGLAAYNEQFF	TRBV2	17
CASSLTRGSDTQYF	TRBV7-2	14
CASSSGQGNYGYTF	TRBV6-4	14
CASSNGGDNEQFF	TRBV11-2	13
CASSLFSGQVRQPQHF	TRBV28	16
CASSSTNYEQYF	TRBV18	12
CASGPLAGGPISEQFF	TRBV5-1	16
CASSASTGAGYGYTF	TRBV7-2	15
CATAVQGISYEQYF	TRBV2	14
CASSWGQPNEKLFF	TRBV5-8	14
CSVEQGASNEQFF	TRBV29-1	13